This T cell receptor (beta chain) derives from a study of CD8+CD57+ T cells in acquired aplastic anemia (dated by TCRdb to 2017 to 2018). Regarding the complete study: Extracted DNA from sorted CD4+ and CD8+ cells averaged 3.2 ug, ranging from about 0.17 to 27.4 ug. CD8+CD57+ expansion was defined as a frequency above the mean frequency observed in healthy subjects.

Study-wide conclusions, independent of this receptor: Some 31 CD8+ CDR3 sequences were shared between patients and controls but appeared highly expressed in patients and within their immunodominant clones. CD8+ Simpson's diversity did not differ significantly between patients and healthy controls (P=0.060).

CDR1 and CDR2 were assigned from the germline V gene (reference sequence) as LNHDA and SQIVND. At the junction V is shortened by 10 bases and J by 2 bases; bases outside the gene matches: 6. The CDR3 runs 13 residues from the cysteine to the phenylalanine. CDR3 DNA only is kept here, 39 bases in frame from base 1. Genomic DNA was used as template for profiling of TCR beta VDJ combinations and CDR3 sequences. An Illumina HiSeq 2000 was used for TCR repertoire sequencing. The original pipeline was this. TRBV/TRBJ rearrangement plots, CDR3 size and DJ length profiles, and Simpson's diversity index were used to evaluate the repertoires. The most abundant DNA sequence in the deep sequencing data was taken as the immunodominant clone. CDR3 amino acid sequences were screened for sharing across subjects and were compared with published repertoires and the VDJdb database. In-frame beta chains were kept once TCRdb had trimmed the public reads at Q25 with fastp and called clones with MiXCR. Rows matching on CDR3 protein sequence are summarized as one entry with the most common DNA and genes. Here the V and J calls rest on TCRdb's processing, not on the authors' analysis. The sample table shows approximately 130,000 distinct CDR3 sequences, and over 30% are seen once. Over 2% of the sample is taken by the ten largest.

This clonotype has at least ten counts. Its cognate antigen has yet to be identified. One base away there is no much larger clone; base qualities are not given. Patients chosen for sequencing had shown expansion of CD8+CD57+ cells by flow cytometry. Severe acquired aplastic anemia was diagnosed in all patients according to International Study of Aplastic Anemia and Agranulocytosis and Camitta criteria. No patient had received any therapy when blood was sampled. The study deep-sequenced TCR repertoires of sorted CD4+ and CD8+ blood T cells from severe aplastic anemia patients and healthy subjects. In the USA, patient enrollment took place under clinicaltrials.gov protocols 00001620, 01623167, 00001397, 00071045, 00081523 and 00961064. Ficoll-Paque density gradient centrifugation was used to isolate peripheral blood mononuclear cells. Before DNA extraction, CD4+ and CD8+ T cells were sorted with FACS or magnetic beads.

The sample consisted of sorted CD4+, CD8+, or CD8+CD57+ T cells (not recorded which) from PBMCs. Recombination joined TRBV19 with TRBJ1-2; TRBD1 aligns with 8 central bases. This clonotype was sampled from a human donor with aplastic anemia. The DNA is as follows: TGTGCCACCTGGACAGGGTCGAACTATGGCTACACCTTC. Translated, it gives CATWTGSNYGYTF.